The clone carrying this TCR beta chain was counted only a few times. No antigen is known for it. This sample is part of a study of response to subunit inactivated influenza vaccine. Study outcomes and limitations: It was the authors' suggestion that each seasonal influenza vaccination recruits few new T cells.

TCRdb independently ran MiXCR on the RT-PCR reads; one entry per CDR3 protein. The data show 550,000 to 650,000 distinct CDR3 sequences, about an eighth seen once. CDR3 size: 14 residues. Trimming stripped 7 bases from V and 1 base from J, with 14 bases between. CDR1 and CDR2 from the germline V gene are MNHNS and SASEGT. The V and J genes are TRBV6-1 and TRBJ2-7, with no clear D. The TCR comes from a man over 45 who received an inactivated influenza vaccine. The specimen was PBMCs from blood, collected on the day of vaccination. The CDR3 bases are TGTGCCAGCACACCGATGGGGTTGTCCTACGAGCAGTACTTC. The encoded protein is CASTPMGLSYEQYF.